One sample yielded the 27 T cell receptor beta chains listed below, sequenced in a study of cytomegalovirus exposure and HLA in healthy donors. The primer mix had 60 Vbeta and 13 Jbeta primers. Some clones are missing from TCRdb's copy, which holds only in-frame ones; the method was immunoSEQ multiplex PCR. The sample holds roughly 100,000 clones; 60% to 80% are singletons and the top ten take under 4%. The sample comprised PBMCs. The receptors originated from a man aged 55 to 69 in good health and CMV-seronegative.

This clone was detected only a few times. The J gene is TRBJ1-3, the V gene TRBV28; the D is unclear. In germline, CDR1 is MDHEN, CDR2 SYDVKM. The CDR3 is made up of 16 amino acids. V was clipped by 3 bases and J by 0 bases, with 12 bases between them. CDR3 DNA: TGTGCCAGCAGTTTGGCGGCGGTTCTCTCTGGAAACACCATATATTTT. As protein: CASSLAAVLSGNTIYF.

This sequence joins TRBV5-1 and TRBJ2-3, with D possibly TRBD2 on 6 matching bases. V lost 0 bases, J lost 0 bases, and 11 bases lay in between. Germline V gene lookup returns CDR1 SGHRS and CDR2 YFSETQ. This CDR3 is 16 amino acids long. The CDR3 coding sequence is TGCGCCAGCAGCTTGGATCCAGGGACTAGCACAGATACGCAGTATTTT. It yields the protein CASSLDPGTSTDTQYF.

This chain joins TRBV30 and TRBJ2-1, with 8 bases identical to TRBD2. The CDR3 totals 14 residues. V was pared by 7 bases and J by 8 bases, with 13 bases of the junction left unmatched. The germline gives CDR1 GTSNPN, CDR2 SVGIG (reference sequence). CDR3 sequence: CASNPGLVIDEQFF. The CDR3 coding sequence is TGTGCCTCGAACCCGGGACTAGTCATCGATGAGCAGTTCTTC.

The chain employs TRBV27 and TRBJ2-2; D is unclear. Trimming took 2 bases from V and 4 from J, leaving 11 bases between them. The CDR3 is 15 residues long. The V gene's germline CDR1 is MNHEY and CDR2 SMNVEV (reference sequence). CDR3 coding DNA: TGTGCCAGCAGTTTACTCGCTCCGAGCACCGGGGAGCTGTTTTTT. As protein: CASSLLAPSTGELFF.

This rearrangement joins TRBV12-5 to TRBJ2-3; 10 bases map to TRBD2. V shed 5 bases and J 2 bases; nucleotides not matched to a gene: 4. Germline V gene data show CDR1 as LGHNT and CDR2 as FRNRAP. The CDR3 sequence is 15 residues long. The CDR3 reads CASGLGLADTDTQYF. DNA for the CDR3: TGTGCTAGTGGTCTAGGACTAGCGGACACAGATACGCAGTATTTT.

The V call is TRBV5-6, the J call TRBJ1-2, with TRBD1 matching over 8 bases. V shed 4 bases and J 8 bases; nucleotides not matched to a gene: 19. This CDR3 region has 17 residues. Germline V gene sequence: CDR1 SGHDT, CDR2 YYEEEE. CDR3 amino acids: CASSLAGAQGARRGYTF. Here the CDR3 DNA reads TGTGCCAGCAGCCTCGCCGGGGCGCAGGGGGCTCGAAGGGGCTACACCTTC.

The genes are TRBV2 and TRBJ2-2, with D possibly matching TRBD2 (6 bases). Germline CDR1 and CDR2: SNHLY and FYNNEI. V lost 3 bases, J lost 5 bases, and 7 bases lay in between. The CDR3 is made up of 13 amino acids. CDR3 sequence: CASSDGGTGELFF. CDR3 nucleotides: TGTGCCAGCAGTGACGGGGGAACCGGGGAGCTGTTTTTT.

Details on this clone: Different DNA sequences within this sample yield the same CDR3. The V gene is TRBV28, the J gene TRBJ2-7, with 7 bases fitting TRBD1. This CDR3 is built from 14 residues. CDR1 is MDHEN, CDR2 SYDVKM, per germline. Unmatched junction bases numbered 11, after V lost 5 bases and J lost 7 bases. CDR3 amino acids: CASSETGTAYEQYF. CDR3 coding DNA: TGTGCCAGCAGTGAAACCGGGACAGCATATGAGCAGTACTTC.

The J gene is TRBJ1-1, the V gene TRBV29-1; D ambiguous. The germline V and J ends were trimmed by 7 bases and 7 bases, with 16 bases remaining between them. This CDR3 spans 12 amino acids. CDR1 SQVTM and CDR2 ANQGSEA come from the germline V gene. CDR3 in amino acids: CSAHALSDEAFF. CDR3 DNA: TGCAGCGCCCACGCTCTCAGCGATGAAGCTTTCTTT.

The chain recombines TRBV28 with TRBJ1-1, with 8 nucleotides matching TRBD1. There are 13 residues in the CDR3. The germline V gene has CDR1 MDHEN and CDR2 SYDVKM. With 6 bases clipped from V and 10 bases from J, the junction kept 10 bases outside the gene matches. The CDR3 region has the DNA TGTGCCAGCAGACCAACGGGACAGGCTCGAGCTTTCTTT. This codes for CASRPTGQARAFF. The full variable domain, its missing parts supplied by reference TRBV28 and TRBJ1-1, is DVKVTQSSRYLVKRTGEKVFLECVQDMDHENMFWYRQDPGLGLRLIYFSYDVKMKEKGDIPEGYSVSREKKERFSLILESASTNQTSMYLCASRPTGQARAFFGQGTRLTVV.

The chain has TRBV9 and TRBJ2-5; 9 positions match TRBD2. With 4 bases clipped from V and 5 bases from J, the junction kept 9 bases outside the gene matches. The CDR3 has 15 residues. Germline V gives CDR1 SGDLS, CDR2 YYNGEE. CDR3 nucleotides: TGTGCCAGCAGCCCTGGAAGCGGGGGGATGGAGACCCAGTACTTC. As protein: CASSPGSGGMETQYF. The whole variable domain, filled in from reference TRBV9 and TRBJ2-5, reads DSGVTQTPKHLITATGQRVTLRCSPRSGDLSVYWYQQSLDQGLQFLIQYYNGEERAKGNILERFSAQQFPDLHSELNLSSLELGDSALYFCASSPGSGGMETQYFGPGTRLLVL.

Judged by abundance, this clone is medium-sized. This chain uses TRBV7-9 with TRBJ1-1, with TRBD1 identical over 9 bases. CDR3 length: 13 amino acids. Germline V gene sequence: CDR1 SEHNR, CDR2 FQNEAQ (reference sequence). V was clipped by 5 bases and J by 8 bases; unmatched bases: 6. The CDR3 DNA sequence: TGTGCCAGCAGCACGACAGGGGGGCGAGAAGCTTTCTTT. Protein sequence: CASSTTGGREAFF.

This clone turned up a few times. The chain combines TRBV6-1 with TRBJ2-1; possible D gene TRBD1, 5 bases. The V end lost 6 bases, the J end lost 3 bases, and 9 bases lay between the germline ends. CDR1 and CDR2 (germline): MNHNS, SASEGT. CDR3 size: 13 residues. CDR3 protein: CASRGLGYNEQFF. In nucleotides, the CDR3 is TGTGCCAGCAGGGGGCTCGGCTACAATGAGCAGTTCTTC.

The chain is built from TRBV7-6 and TRBJ2-1, with TRBD2 matching 7 bases. The CDR3 runs 16 residues. The junction had 12 bases not matched to a gene; V was cut back by 8 bases and J by 2 bases. In germline, CDR1 is SGHVS, CDR2 FNYEAQ. CDR3 nucleotide sequence: TGTGCCAGCTTTCCCCGGGACTATCCCCCCTACAATGAGCAGTTCTTC. The encoded protein is CASFPRDYPPYNEQFF.

This clone was observed a few times. This chain links TRBV11-2 with TRBJ2-5; 11 positions agree with TRBD2. The CDR3 runs 15 residues. V was pared by 5 bases and J by 5 bases, with 7 bases of the junction left unmatched. CDR1 and CDR2 from the germline V gene are SGHAT and FQNNGV. The CDR3 DNA sequence: TGTGCCAGCAGCCCGTTAGCGGGGGGGCCGGAGACCCAGTACTTC. As protein: CASSPLAGGPETQYF.

This clone was seen a handful of times. V gene TRBV16 combines with J gene TRBJ1-5, with D maybe TRBD1 (6 bases). The germline CDR1 and CDR2 sequences are KGHSY and FQNENV. Trimming took 4 bases from V and 0 from J, leaving 19 bases between them. The CDR3 length is 18 residues. DNA for the CDR3: TGTGCCAGCAGCCCCCGGGCCCCGGGACAATTTAGCAATCAGCCCCAGCATTTT. Encoded protein: CASSPRAPGQFSNQPQHF.

Only a few counts were recorded for this clone. V is TRBV30 and J is TRBJ1-2; 7 nucleotides line up with TRBD1. CDR1 GTSNPN and CDR2 SVGIG come from the germline V gene (reference sequence). The CDR3 spans 14 residues. Losses at the gene ends were 4 bases for V and 0 bases for J; bases not matched to a gene: 5. CDR3 sequence (DNA): TGTGCCTGGAACAGAGGGACAGCTAACTATGGCTACACCTTC. It yields the protein CAWNRGTANYGYTF.

This clone was seen just once. This chain connects TRBV29-1 to TRBJ2-3, with 11 bases identical to TRBD2. Germline values: CDR1 SQVTM, CDR2 ANQGSEA. The CDR3 is made up of 14 amino acids. V was pared by 1 base and J by 4 bases, with 1 base of the junction left unmatched. The CDR3 DNA is TGCAGCGTTGAAGCTAGCGGGAGGCCAGATACGCAGTATTTT. Encoded protein: CSVEASGRPDTQYF.

V gene TRBV5-1 combines with J gene TRBJ2-5; 8 positions agree with TRBD2. The germline CDR1 and CDR2 sequences are SGHRS and YFSETQ. This CDR3 region has 15 residues. The J segment lost 1 base and the V segment lost 0 bases, leaving 2 bases of the junction unmatched. The CDR3 loop is CASSLEAGGQETQYF. In nucleotides, the CDR3 is TGCGCCAGCAGCTTGGAGGCGGGAGGCCAAGAGACCCAGTACTTC.

The rearrangement uses TRBV7-9 and TRBJ2-1, with D perhaps matching TRBD2 (5 bases). This CDR3 contains 13 residues. The germline gives CDR1 SEHNR, CDR2 FQNEAQ (reference sequence). The ends were cut back, 5 bases at V and 9 bases at J, with 14 bases in the middle. The CDR3 DNA sequence: TGTGCCAGCAGCCCCCTAGCTCTCGGTGAGCAGTTCTTC. Translating gives CASSPLALGEQFF.

V is TRBV2 and J is TRBJ1-2; no reliable D call. Trimming took off 7 bases at V and 0 bases at J, with 9 bases between the two ends. The CDR3 extends over 13 amino acids. The germline gives CDR1 SNHLY, CDR2 FYNNEI. The CDR3 region has the DNA TGTGCCAGCATTTCAGACACTAACTATGGCTACACCTTC. Encoded protein: CASISDTNYGYTF.

The rearrangement links TRBV2 to TRBJ1-1; D possibly corresponds to TRBD1 (5 bases). Germline CDR1 SNHLY, CDR2 FYNNEI. The CDR3 has 11 amino acids. V lost 2 bases and J lost 8, with 6 bases in between. The CDR3 nucleotides are TGTGCCAGCAGTGAACAGGGCGAAGCTTTCTTT. Its protein is CASSEQGEAFF.

This clone was observed a handful of times. The chain recombines TRBV4-2 with TRBJ2-2; the match to TRBD1 covers 10 bases. CDR1 is LGHNA and CDR2 is YNFKEQ in the germline V gene. V shed 1 base and J 2 bases; nucleotides not matched to a gene: 1. The CDR3 loop spans 16 amino acids. CDR3 protein: CASSQGDRGNTGELFF. The CDR3 DNA is TGTGCCAGCAGCCAAGGGGACAGGGGAAACACCGGGGAGCTGTTTTTT.

This clone was counted a few times. The chain combines TRBV6-1 with TRBJ1-2, with D possibly being TRBD1 (5 bases). The ends were cut back, 4 bases at V and 6 bases at J, with 15 bases in the middle. There are 14 residues in the CDR3. Germline V gene lookup returns CDR1 MNHNS and CDR2 SASEGT. CDR3 sequence reads: CASSVAPGVNGYTF. CDR3 nucleotide sequence: TGTGCCAGCAGTGTGGCCCCGGGGGTTAATGGCTACACCTTC.

This chain connects TRBV21-1 to TRBJ2-2; the table assigns TRBD1, which was not confirmed against the DNA. TRBV21-1 is shown as a pseudogene. The CDR3 length is 20 residues. CDR3 in amino acids: CASSAPSGFRGPPGTGELFF. The CDR3 DNA reads as TGTGCCAGCAGCGCACCGTCGGGTTTCAGGGGACCCCCCGGTACCGGGGAGCTGTTTTTT.

The chain links TRBV7-6 to TRBJ1-3; D is undetermined. The germline V and J ends were trimmed by 2 bases and 0 bases, with 14 bases remaining between them. CDR1 and CDR2 from the germline V gene are SGHVS and FNYEAQ. The CDR3 length is 17 residues. CDR3 loop: CASSLYAAHISGNTIYF. The CDR3, as DNA: TGTGCCAGCAGCTTATACGCAGCGCATATCTCTGGAAACACCATATATTTT.

This clone was picked up a small number of times. The chain is built from TRBV19 and TRBJ1-2; weak D call: TRBD1 (5 bases). Per the germline V gene, CDR1 is LNHDA and CDR2 is SQIVND (reference sequence). The CDR3 spans 12 residues. V was pared by 10 bases and J by 1 base, with 10 bases between. CDR3 protein: CATTGLNYGYTF. The CDR3 DNA is TGTGCCACTACAGGTCTTAACTATGGCTACACCTTC.